This T cell receptor (beta chain) was captured in a study of vaccination effects on CD4 cells after COVID-19 (dated by TCRdb to between 2022 and 2023). Study-wide context: Post-vaccine samples across the study were collected a median of 72 days after the second dose, with a range of 14 to 241. SARS-CoV-2 spike-specific CD4+ TCR repertoires were compared before and after mRNA vaccination in COVID-19 convalescent patients and in infection-naive vaccine recipients. Altogether, around 9 COVID-19 convalescent patients and a handful of SARS-CoV-2-naive healthy vaccine recipients made up the full study. The Oncomine TCR Beta short-read assay on an Illumina iSeq 100 was used to sequence cultures from other donors in the study.

Library prep was done by the immunoSEQ multiplex PCR assay. DNA from the CD4+ T cells that had been cultured and isolated underwent TCR beta CDR3 sequencing. From the authors' description of their analysis: Non-productive TCR sequences were removed and reads were trimmed to the CDR3 region, keeping CDR3s of at least 7 amino acids. The MANAFEST web app was used to pick out antigen-specific clonotypes by comparing their expansion in peptide wells with that in reference cultures. To be called positive, a clone needed expansion at FDR<0.05 compared with the reference and with all other wells, an odds ratio greater than 5, and a frequency greater than 0.1% in two replicate wells. Clonotypes significantly expanded in SARS-CoV-2 spike wells and in at least one common cold coronavirus spike condition were defined as cross-reactive. CDR3 similarity was assessed by Levenshtein distance with the stringdist R package, and unrooted trees were built with ape in R 3.6.1. Drawn from immuneACCESS, this table holds only the in-frame rearrangements with V and J called that TCRdb kept. Clones are partly lost; checked studies trace under half to an unresolved V gene and leave the rest unexplained. The V and J calls and the clone size are those of that table, but D and trimming were determined from the DNA. The sample has about 59,000 clones on record, about 73% of them singletons. The ten largest clonotypes hold about 2.1% of the sample.

Only a few counts were recorded for this clone. The antigen it recognizes is unknown. Per-base qualities were not stored, and no clone one base away is much larger. General conclusions and limits of the study: At late post-vaccination timepoints, both infection-induced and vaccine-induced clones showed marked clonal contraction, consistent with waning T cell responses. Among healthy vaccine recipients, nearly all vaccine-induced clones were SARS-CoV-2 mono-reactive, and only 1 of 255 was cross-reactive with common cold coronaviruses. Only a small number of convalescent patients were included, and no early post-infection timepoints were available, which limited the study.

In the ViraFEST assay, PBMC were stimulated with viral peptide pools, and TCR sequencing was then used to find antigen-specific CD4+ T cell clonotypes based on their expansion. After more than 9 days of culture, CD4+ T cells were isolated with the EasySep CD4+ T cell isolation kit. Each participant got two doses of an mRNA SARS-CoV-2 vaccine, either BNT162b2 or mRNA-1273. Healthy vaccine recipients had no prior SARS-CoV-2 infection, confirmed by negative nucleocapsid antibodies before and after vaccination. Approximately 2.1 million PBMC per well were cultured in IMDM with about 4.8% human AB serum, 10 IU/ml IL-2 and gentamicin, plus 10 ug/ml peptides. On days 3 and 7, half of the culture medium was replaced with fresh IL-2-containing medium. Each peptide stimulation condition was cultured in triplicate wells unless otherwise noted. PBMC were separated from whole blood using Ficoll-Paque Plus gradient centrifugation and were then either cryopreserved at -140C or used fresh. The spike proteins of SARS-CoV-2 and of the common cold coronaviruses HCoV-NL63, HCoV-OC43 and HCoV-229E were spanned by overlapping peptide pools. The QIAamp micro DNA kit was used to extract genomic DNA from the cultured CD4+ T cells.

In the germline V gene, CDR1 corresponds to SGHRS and CDR2 to YFSETQ. Trimming removed 5 bases from V and 4 bases from J, leaving 13 bases between the germline ends. From the cysteine through the phenylalanine, the CDR3 covers 15 amino acids. The only DNA kept is the CDR3, 45 bases in frame from the first base. The sequence is built from TRBV5-1 and TRBJ1-6; TRBD1 is a weak D gene call, 6 bases matching. This clonotype was obtained from a human donor who received a COVID-19 vaccine. Sequenced here: CD4+ T cells from PBMCs cultured with HCoV-OC43 spike peptides, sampled after COVID-19 vaccination. Interpreted using the paper, the cell subset or site label stands for: HCoV-OC43 spike overlapping peptide pool stimulation. The sequenced DNA is TGCGCCAGCAGGGAGGAACAGGGTTATAATTCACCCCTCCACTTT. Its protein reads: CASREEQGYNSPLHF.